This TCR beta chain was sequenced in a study of metastatic and nonmetastatic thyroid tumors. Study in general: Across blood and tumor or nodule tissue, repertoires from malignant and benign thyroid patients were compared with one another.

Study results and limitations: Significantly greater TCR beta diversity was reportedly found in malignant thyroid tumors than in benign nodules (in blood and tumor).

Among the patients, none had received any treatment before thyroid surgery. This clone was recorded many times. What it binds is not known. As processed by the authors: Building a distant-metastasis classifier for papillary thyroid cancer drew on CDR3 differences across clinicopathological groups. Using MiXCR, TCRdb re-called clones from the PCR reads. The V and J calls were not made by the authors but by TCRdb's processing. The sample records fewer than 15,000 clones, approximately 12% being singletons. This sequence originates from a female donor with papillary thyroid cancer or a benign thyroid nodule (not recorded which). Some clones in this sample may be carry-over from other donors' samples. The sample taken for sequencing was blood.

DNA of the CDR3: TGTGCCTGGGGAGGACTGAGCTCCTACGAGCAGTACTTC. Its protein is CAWGGLSSYEQYF. The chain uses TRBV30 and TRBJ2-7; D is perhaps TRBD2 (5 bases). The CDR3 loop spans 13 amino acids. Trimming cost V 5 bases and J 0 bases, with 11 bases left between them. CDR1 is GTSNPN and CDR2 is SVGIG in the germline V gene (reference sequence).